This T cell receptor (beta chain) comes out of a study of T cell responses to AZD1222 COVID-19 vaccine. Study-level results: Researchers report vaccine-associated CD4 TCRs spanning spike, with dominance at 160-218 and 743-854. Researchers took repertoire samples only after the peak T cell response had come. Clonal diversity may have been underestimated, and the donors were mostly white British, with more females than males.

The repertoire was sequenced with immunoSEQ multiplex PCR; TCRdb's copy has only in-frame clones and lacks some. The table shows 90,000 to 110,000 clones, with more than 70% occurring only once. This CDR3 spans 13 amino acids. Trimming shortened V by 5 bases and J by 4 bases, and 9 bases separated the two germline ends. Per germline, CDR1 SEHNR and CDR2 FQNEAQ (reference sequence). The table lists this clone with a few counts. Its specificity is not known. The rearrangement links TRBV7-9 to TRBJ1-5; D may be TRBD1 (5 bases). The origin of this receptor is an adult in good health. Sequencing used peripheral blood, obtained on day 0 of AZD1222 vaccination. Here the CDR3 reads CASSQGVNQPQHF. CDR3 coding DNA: TGTGCCAGCAGCCAAGGGGTAAATCAGCCCCAGCATTTT.